This entry describes one TCR beta chain. Its specificity is unknown. These data originate in a study of shared clonotypes between healthy human individuals. The assay was immunoSEQ multiplex PCR, and TCRdb's table has in-frame clones only and misses some. This table has hundreds of thousands of clones, almost 97% appearing once. Points from the study as a whole: Generation probabilities of non-shared clonotypes were lower (relative to those shared by all four donors).

The J segment lost 4 bases and the V segment lost 7 bases, leaving 5 bases of the junction unmatched. Germline CDR1 is MDHEN and CDR2 is SYDVKM. The length of the CDR3 is 13 residues. The receptor was derived from a woman in her twenties or thirties in good health. Sequencing was carried out using naive CD4+ T cells sorted from blood. Subset denoted: CD45RA+ positively selected. The chain links TRBV28 to TRBJ2-3, with 7 bases lining up with TRBD2. In DNA, the CDR3 is TGTGCCAGCAACTGGGAGGGCGCAGATACGCAGTATTTT. Translation gives CASNWEGADTQYF. Looking up the rest from reference TRBV28 and TRBJ2-3 gives the full variable domain: DVKVTQSSRYLVKRTGEKVFLECVQDMDHENMFWYRQDPGLGLRLIYFSYDVKMKEKGDIPEGYSVSREKKERFSLILESASTNQTSMYLCASNWEGADTQYFGPGTRLTVL.